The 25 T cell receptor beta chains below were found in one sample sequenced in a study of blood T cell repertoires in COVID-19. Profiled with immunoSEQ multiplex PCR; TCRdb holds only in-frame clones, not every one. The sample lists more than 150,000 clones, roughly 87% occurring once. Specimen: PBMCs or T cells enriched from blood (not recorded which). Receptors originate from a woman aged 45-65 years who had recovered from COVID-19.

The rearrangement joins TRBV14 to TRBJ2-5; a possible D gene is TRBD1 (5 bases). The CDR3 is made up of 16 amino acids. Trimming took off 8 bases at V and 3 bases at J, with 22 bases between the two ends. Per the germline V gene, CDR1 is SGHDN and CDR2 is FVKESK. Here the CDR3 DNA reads TGTGCCAGCCTACAAGTGACAGAGAGAAGAGAAGAGACCCAGTACTTC. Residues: CASLQVTERREETQYF.

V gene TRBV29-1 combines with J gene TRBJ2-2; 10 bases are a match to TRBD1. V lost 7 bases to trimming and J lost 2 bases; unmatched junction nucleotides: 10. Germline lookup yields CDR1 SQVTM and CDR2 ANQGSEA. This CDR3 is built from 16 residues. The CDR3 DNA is TGCAGCGCCGAGCGTGACAGGGGGCAAAACACCGGGGAGCTGTTTTTT. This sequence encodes CSAERDRGQNTGELFF.

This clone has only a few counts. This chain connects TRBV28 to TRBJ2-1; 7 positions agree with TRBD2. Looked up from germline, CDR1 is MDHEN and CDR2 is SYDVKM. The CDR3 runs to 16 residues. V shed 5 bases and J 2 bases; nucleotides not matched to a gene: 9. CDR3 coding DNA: TGTGCCAGCAGTACCCGACTAGCAGTCCCCTACAATGAGCAGTTCTTC. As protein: CASSTRLAVPYNEQFF.

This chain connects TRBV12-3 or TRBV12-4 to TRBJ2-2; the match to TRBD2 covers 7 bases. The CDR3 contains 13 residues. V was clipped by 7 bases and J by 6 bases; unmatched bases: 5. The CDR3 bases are TGTGCCAGCATCAAGGGAGGGTCCGGGGAGCTGTTTTTT. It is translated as CASIKGGSGELFF.

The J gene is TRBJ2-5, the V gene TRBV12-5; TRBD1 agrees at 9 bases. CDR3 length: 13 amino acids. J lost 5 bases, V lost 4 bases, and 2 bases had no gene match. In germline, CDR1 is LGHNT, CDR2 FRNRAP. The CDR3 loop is CASGSDRGETQYF. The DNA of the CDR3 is TGTGCTAGTGGTTCAGACAGGGGGGAGACCCAGTACTTC. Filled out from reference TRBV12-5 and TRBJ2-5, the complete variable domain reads DARVTQTPRHKVTEMGQEVTMRCQPILGHNTVFWYRQTMMQGLELLAYFRNRAPLDDSGMPKDRFSAEMPDATLATLKIQPSEPRDSAVYFCASGSDRGETQYFGPGTRLLVL.

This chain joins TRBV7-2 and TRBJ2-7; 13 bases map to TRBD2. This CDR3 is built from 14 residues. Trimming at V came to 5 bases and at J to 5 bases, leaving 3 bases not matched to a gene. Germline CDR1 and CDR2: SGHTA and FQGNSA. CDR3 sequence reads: CASSRTSGSHEQYF. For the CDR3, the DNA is TGTGCCAGCAGCCGGACTAGCGGGAGCCACGAGCAGTACTTC.

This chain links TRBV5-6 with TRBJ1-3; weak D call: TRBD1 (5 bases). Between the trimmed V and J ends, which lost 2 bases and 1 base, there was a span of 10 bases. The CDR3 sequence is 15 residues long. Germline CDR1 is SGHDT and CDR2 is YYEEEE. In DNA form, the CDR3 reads TGTGCCAGCAGCTTAACCCCAGGGTCTGGAAACACCATATATTTT. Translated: CASSLTPGSGNTIYF.

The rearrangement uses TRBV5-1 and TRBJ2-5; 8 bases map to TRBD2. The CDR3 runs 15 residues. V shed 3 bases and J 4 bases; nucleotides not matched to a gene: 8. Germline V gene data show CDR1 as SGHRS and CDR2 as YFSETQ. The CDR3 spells CASSSEAGVGETQYF. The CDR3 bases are TGCGCCAGCAGCTCAGAAGCGGGAGTTGGAGAGACCCAGTACTTC. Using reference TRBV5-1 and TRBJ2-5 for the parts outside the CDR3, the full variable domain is KAGVTQTPRYLIKTRGQQVTLSCSPISGHRSVSWYQQTPGQGLQFLFEYFSETQRNKGNFPGRFSGRQFSNSRSEMNVSTLELGDSALYLCASSSEAGVGETQYFGPGTRLLVL.

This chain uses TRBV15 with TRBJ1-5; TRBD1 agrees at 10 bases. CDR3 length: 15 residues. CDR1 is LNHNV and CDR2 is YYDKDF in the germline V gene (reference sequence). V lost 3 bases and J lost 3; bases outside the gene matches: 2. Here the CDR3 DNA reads TGTGCCACCAGCAGGGGACAGGGGTCCAATCAGCCCCAGCATTTT. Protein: CATSRGQGSNQPQHF.

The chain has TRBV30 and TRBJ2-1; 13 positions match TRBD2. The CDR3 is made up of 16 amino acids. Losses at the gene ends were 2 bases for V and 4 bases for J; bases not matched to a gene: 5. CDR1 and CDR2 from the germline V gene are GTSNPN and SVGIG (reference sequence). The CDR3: CAWSPGLAGLYNEQFF. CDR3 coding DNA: TGTGCCTGGAGTCCGGGACTAGCGGGGCTTTACAATGAGCAGTTCTTC.

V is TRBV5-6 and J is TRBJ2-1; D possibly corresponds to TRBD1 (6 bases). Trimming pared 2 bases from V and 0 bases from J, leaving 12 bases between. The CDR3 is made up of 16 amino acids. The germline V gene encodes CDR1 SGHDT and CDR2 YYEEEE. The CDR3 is CASSLFGQSSYNEQFF. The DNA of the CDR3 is TGTGCCAGCAGCTTATTCGGACAGAGCTCCTACAATGAGCAGTTCTTC.

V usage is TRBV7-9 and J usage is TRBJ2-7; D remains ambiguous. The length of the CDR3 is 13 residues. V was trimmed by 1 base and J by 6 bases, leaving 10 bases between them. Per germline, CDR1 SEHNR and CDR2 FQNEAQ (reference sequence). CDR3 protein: CASSLGDNREQYF. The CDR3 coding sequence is TGTGCCAGCAGCTTAGGAGACAATCGCGAGCAGTACTTC.

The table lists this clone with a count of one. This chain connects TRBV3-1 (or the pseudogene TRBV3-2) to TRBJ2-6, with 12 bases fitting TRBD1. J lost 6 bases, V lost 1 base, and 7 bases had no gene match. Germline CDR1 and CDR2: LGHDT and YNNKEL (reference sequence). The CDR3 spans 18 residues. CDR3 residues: CASSQGDRGLIEANVLTF. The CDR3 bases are TGTGCCAGCAGCCAAGGGGACAGGGGGCTTATCGAGGCCAACGTCCTGACTTTC.

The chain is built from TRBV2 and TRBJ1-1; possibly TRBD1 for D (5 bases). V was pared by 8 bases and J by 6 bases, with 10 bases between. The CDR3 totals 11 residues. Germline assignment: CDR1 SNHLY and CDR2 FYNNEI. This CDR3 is CASGGWSEAFF. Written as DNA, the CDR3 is TGTGCCAGCGGGGGGTGGTCTGAAGCTTTCTTT. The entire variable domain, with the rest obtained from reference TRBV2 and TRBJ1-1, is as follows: EPEVTQTPSHQVTQMGQEVILRCVPISNHLYFYWYRQILGQKVEFLVSFYNNEISEKSEIFDDQFSVERPDGSNFTLKIRSTKLEDSAMYFCASGGWSEAFFGQGTRLTVV.

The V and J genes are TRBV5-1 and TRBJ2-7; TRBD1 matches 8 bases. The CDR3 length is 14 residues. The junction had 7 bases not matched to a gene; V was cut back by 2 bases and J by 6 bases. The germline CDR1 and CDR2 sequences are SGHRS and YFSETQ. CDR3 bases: TGCGCCAGCAGCTTCCGCAGGGGGCAGGGCGAGCAGTACTTC. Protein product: CASSFRRGQGEQYF.

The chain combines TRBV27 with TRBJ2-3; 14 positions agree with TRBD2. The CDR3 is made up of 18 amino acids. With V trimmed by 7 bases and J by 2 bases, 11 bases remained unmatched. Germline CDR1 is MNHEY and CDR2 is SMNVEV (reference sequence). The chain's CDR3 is CASTLRRLAGGPTDTQYF. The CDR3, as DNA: TGTGCCAGCACCCTACGACGACTAGCGGGAGGGCCCACAGATACGCAGTATTTT.

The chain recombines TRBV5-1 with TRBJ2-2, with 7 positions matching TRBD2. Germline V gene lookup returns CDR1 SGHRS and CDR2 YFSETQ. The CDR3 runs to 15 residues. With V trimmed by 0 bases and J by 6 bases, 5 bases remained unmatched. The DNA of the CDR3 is TGCGCCAGCAGCTTGGACGGGAGGCCCTCCGGGGAGCTGTTTTTT. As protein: CASSLDGRPSGELFF.

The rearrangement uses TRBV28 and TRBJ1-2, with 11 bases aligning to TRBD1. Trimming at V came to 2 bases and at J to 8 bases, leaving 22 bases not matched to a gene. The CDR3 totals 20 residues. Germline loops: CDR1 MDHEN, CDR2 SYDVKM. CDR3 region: CASSLQRLMGTGGLPVGYTF. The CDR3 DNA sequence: TGTGCCAGCAGTTTACAGAGGTTGATGGGGACAGGGGGTCTCCCTGTAGGCTACACCTTC.

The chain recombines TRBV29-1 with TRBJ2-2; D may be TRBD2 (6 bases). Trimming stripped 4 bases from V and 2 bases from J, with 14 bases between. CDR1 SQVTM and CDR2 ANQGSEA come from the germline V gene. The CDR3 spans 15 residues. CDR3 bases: TGCAGCGTTGCATATATAGCGGAAAACACCGGGGAGCTGTTTTTT. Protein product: CSVAYIAENTGELFF.

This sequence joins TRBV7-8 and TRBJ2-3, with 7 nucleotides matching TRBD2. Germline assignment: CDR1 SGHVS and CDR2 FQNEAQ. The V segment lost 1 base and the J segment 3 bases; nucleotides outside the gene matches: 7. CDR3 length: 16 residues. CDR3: CASSLVGGRGTDTQYF. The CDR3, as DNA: TGTGCCAGCAGCTTAGTCGGCGGGAGAGGTACAGATACGCAGTATTTT.

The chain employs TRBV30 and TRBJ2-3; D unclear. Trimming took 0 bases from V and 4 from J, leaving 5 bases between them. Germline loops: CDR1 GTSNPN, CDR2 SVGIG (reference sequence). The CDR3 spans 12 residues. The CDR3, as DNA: TGTGCCTGGAGTGTACAACCAGATACGCAGTATTTT. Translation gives CAWSVQPDTQYF.

This CDR3 is CASSLQAKSSYNEQFF. The DNA for the CDR3 is TGTGCCAGCAGCTTGCAAGCGAAGAGCTCCTACAATGAGCAGTTCTTC. The V and J genes are TRBV5-4 and TRBJ2-1; D remains unclear. V was shortened by 1 base and J by 0 bases, with 11 bases between the two germline ends. CDR3 size: 16 residues. Germline CDR1 is SGHNT and CDR2 is YYREEE (reference sequence). The complete variable domain, with remaining parts taken from reference TRBV5-4 and TRBJ2-1, reads ETGVTQSPTHLIKTRGQQVTLRCSSQSGHNTVSWYQQALGQGPQFIFQYYREEENGRGNFPPRFSGLQFPNYSSELNVNALELDDSALYLCASSLQAKSSYNEQFFGPGTRLTVL.

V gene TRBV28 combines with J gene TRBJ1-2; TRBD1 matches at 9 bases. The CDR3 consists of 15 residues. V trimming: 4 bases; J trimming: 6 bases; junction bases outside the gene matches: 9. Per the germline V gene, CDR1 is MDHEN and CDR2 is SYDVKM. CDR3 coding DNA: TGTGCCAGCAGTTCCCAAGGACAGGGGAGGGATGGCTACACCTTC. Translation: CASSSQGQGRDGYTF.

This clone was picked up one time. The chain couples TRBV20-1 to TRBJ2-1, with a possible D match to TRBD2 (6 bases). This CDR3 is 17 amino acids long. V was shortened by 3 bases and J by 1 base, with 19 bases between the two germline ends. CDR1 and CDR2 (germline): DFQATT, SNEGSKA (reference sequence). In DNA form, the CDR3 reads TGCAGTGCTAGTCGGGACTTAGGGGCGGGTTCCTACAATGAGCAGTTCTTC. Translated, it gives CSASRDLGAGSYNEQFF.

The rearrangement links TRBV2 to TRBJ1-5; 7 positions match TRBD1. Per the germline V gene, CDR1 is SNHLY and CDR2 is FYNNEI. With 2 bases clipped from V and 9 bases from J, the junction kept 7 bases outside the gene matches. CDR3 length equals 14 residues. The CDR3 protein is CASSEWAGGTPQHF. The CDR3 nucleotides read TGTGCCAGCAGTGAATGGGCAGGGGGGACGCCCCAGCATTTT. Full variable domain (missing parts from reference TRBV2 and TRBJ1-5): EPEVTQTPSHQVTQMGQEVILRCVPISNHLYFYWYRQILGQKVEFLVSFYNNEISEKSEIFDDQFSVERPDGSNFTLKIRSTKLEDSAMYFCASSEWAGGTPQHFGDGTRLSIL.